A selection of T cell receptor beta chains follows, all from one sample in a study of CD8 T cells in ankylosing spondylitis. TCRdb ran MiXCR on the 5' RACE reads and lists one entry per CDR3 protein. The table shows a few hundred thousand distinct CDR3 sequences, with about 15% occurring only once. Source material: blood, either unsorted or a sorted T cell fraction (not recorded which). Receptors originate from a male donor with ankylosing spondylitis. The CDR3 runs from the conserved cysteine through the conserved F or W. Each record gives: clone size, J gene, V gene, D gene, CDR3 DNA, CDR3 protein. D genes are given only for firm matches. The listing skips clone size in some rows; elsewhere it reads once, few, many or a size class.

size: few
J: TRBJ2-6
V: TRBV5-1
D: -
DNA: TGCGCCAGCAGCCCTAGACAGTCTGGGGCCAACGTCCTGACTTTC
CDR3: CASSPRQSGANVLTF

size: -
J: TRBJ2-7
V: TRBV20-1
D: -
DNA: TGCAGTGCTAGAGATTTTGGACCGACCTCCTACGAGCAGTACTTC
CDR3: CSARDFGPTSYEQYF

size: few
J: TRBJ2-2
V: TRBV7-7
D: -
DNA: TGTGCTAGCAGCCCCTGGGGGGAGCTGTTTTTT
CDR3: CASSPWGELFF

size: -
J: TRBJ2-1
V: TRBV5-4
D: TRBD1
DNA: TGTGCCAGCAGCTTAGCGGCAGGGGGAACCCATGAGCAGTTCTTC
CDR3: CASSLAAGGTHEQFF

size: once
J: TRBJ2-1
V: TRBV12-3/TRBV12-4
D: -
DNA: TGTGCCAGCAGGGGACCGGAACCCTACAATGAGCAGTTCTTC
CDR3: CASRGPEPYNEQFF

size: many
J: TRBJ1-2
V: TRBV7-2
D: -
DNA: TGTGCCAGCAGCCACATCGGCAGGACTAACTATGGCTACACCTTC
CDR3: CASSHIGRTNYGYTF

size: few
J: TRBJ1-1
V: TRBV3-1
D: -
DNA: TGTGCCAGCAGCCAAGAACGGGGTCAAGCTTTCTTT
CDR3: CASSQERGQAFF

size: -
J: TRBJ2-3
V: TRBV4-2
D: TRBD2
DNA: TGTGCCAGCAGCCTCCAGACTAGCGGGATAGGTATGAGCACAGATACGCAGTATTTT
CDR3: CASSLQTSGIGMSTDTQYF

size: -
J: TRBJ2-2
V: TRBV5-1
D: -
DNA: TGCGCCAGCACCTTGGGTTTTACCGGGGAGCTGTTTTTT
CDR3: CASTLGFTGELFF

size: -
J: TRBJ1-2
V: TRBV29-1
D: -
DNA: TGCAGCGTTGAACTACAGGGTGGTGGCTACACCTTC
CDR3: CSVELQGGGYTF

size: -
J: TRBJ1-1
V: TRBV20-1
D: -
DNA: TGCAGTGCTAGAGCTCCACGGGGGCTGGGCATGAACACTGAAGCTTTCTTT
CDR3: CSARAPRGLGMNTEAFF

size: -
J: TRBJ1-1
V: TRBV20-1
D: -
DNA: TGCAGGATAGACAGGATGAACACTGAAGCTTTCTTT
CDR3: CRIDRMNTEAFF

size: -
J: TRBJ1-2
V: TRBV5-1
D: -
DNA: TGCGCCAGCAGCTCGGGACACCTTAACTATGGCTACACCTTC
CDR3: CASSSGHLNYGYTF

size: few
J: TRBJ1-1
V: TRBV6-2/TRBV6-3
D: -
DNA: TGTGCCAGCAGTACCACGAGGGGCGATTTTGACACTGAAGCTTTCTTT
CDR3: CASSTTRGDFDTEAFF

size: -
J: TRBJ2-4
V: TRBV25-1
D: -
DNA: TGTGCCAGCAGTGACGGGACAAGAAACATTCAGTACTTC
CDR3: CASSDGTRNIQYF

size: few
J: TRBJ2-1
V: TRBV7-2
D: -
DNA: TGTGCCAGCAGCTTAGGACCCAGACTAGGTGAGCAGTTCTTC
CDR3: CASSLGPRLGEQFF

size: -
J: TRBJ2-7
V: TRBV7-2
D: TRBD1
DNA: TGTGCCAGCAGCCCTGACAGGGTACGCGAGCAGTACTTC
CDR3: CASSPDRVREQYF

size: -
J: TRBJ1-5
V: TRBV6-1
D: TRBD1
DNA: TGTGCCAGCACCGAACGACAGGGGAGTCAGCCCCAGCATTTT
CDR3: CASTERQGSQPQHF

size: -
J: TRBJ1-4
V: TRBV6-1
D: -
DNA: TGTGCCAGCAATCACCCCTTCCGGGCAACTAATGAAAAACTGTTTTTT
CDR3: CASNHPFRATNEKLFF

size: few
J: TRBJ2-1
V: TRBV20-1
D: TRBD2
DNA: TGCAGTGCTCCCCGGGGGGGCGGGAGCTCCTACAATGAGCAGTTCTTC
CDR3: CSAPRGGGSSYNEQFF

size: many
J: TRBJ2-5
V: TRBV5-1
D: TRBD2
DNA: TGCGCCAGCAGCTTGGGGGCTAGCGGGAGGAGAGGCCAAGAGACCCAGTACTTC
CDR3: CASSLGASGRRGQETQYF

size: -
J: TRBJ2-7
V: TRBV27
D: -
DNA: TGTGCCAGCAGTTCCACGTTAGGTGAGCAGTACTTC
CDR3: CASSSTLGEQYF

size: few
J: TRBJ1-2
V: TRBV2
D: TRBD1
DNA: TGTGCCAGCAGGGACAGGGGGCGCGATGGCTACACCTTC
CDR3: CASRDRGRDGYTF

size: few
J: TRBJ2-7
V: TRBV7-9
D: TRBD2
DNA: TGTGCCAGCAGACCCCTCAGCGGGACCTACGAGCAGTACTTC
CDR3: CASRPLSGTYEQYF

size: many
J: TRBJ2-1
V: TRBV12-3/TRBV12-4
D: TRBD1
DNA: TGTGCCAGCAGTTCGACAGGGGGGAACAATGAGCAGTTCTTC
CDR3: CASSSTGGNNEQFF

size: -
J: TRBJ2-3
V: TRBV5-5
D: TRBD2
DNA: TGTGCCAGCAGCTTGCGCGCTAGCGGGACTGGAGATACGCAGTATTTT
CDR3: CASSLRASGTGDTQYF

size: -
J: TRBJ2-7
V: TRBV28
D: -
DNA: TGTGCCAGCAGCTTAACAGGGACAAGGAAGGGGGAGTACTTC
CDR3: CASSLTGTRKGEYF

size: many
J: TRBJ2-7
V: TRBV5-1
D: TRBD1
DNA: TGCGCCAGCAGCTTGGCTGGACAGGCATGGCGGGAGCAGTACTTC
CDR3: CASSLAGQAWREQYF

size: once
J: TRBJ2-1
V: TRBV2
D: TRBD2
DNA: TGTGCCAGCAGTGACCTAAGGCGACTAGCGTCCTACAATGAGCAGTTCTTC
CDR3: CASSDLRRLASYNEQFF

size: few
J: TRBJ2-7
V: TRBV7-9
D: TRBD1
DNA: TGTGCCAGCAGCTTAGGGCAGACAGGGAACCACGAGCAGTACTTC
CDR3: CASSLGQTGNHEQYF

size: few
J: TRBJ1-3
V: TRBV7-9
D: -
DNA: TGTGCCAGCAGCTTAGTCGTCCGGACCCCCTCTGGAAACACCATATATTTT
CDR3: CASSLVVRTPSGNTIYF

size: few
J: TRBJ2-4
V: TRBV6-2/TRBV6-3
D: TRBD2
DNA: TGTGCCAGCAGTTACGGCCGGGGGGAGATTCAGTACTTC
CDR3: CASSYGRGEIQYF

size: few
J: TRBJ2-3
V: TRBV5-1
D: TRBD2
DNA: TGCGCCAGCAGTACCGGGGGGACCTACACAGATACGCAGTATTTT
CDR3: CASSTGGTYTDTQYF

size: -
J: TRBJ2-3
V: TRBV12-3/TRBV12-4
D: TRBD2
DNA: TGTACCAGCAGTTTAGCGTCCCCGGGAGGAAGATTAGATACGCAGTATTTT
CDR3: CTSSLASPGGRLDTQYF

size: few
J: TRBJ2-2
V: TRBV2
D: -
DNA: TGTGCCAGCAGCACTCGCATCGGGGAGCTGTTTTTT
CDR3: CASSTRIGELFF

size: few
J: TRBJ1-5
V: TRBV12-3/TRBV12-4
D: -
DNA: TGTGCCAGCAGCACCGGAAGCAATCAGCCCCAGCATTTT
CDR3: CASSTGSNQPQHF

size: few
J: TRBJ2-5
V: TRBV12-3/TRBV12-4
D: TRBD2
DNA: TGTGCCAGCAGCTCTACTAGCGGACCCCAGACCCAGTACTTC
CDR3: CASSSTSGPQTQYF

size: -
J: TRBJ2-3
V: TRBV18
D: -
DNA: TGTGCCAGCTCACCACAGGGTGGAGGTCCAGATACGCAGTATTTT
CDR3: CASSPQGGGPDTQYF

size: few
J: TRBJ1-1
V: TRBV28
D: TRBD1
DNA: TGTGCCAGCAGTGGTTACAGGGGGAAAGGCACTGAAGCTTTCTTT
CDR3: CASSGYRGKGTEAFF

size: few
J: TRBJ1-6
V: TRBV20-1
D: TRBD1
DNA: TGCAGTGCTAGAGAGAGTACGACAGGGGGTAATTCACCCCTCCACTTT
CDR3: CSARESTTGGNSPLHF

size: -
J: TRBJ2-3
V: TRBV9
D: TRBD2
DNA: TGTGCCAGCAGCGTAGTAACTAGCGGGGCTAACGGGGATACGCAGTATTTT
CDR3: CASSVVTSGANGDTQYF

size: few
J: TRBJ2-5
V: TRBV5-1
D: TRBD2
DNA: TGCGCCAGCAGCTTGGCCAGACTAGCGGCAGAGACCCAGTACTTC
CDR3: CASSLARLAAETQYF

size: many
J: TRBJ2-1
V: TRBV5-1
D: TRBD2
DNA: TGCGCCAGCAGCAGGACCGGGACTAGCACGGACAATGAGCAGTTCTTC
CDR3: CASSRTGTSTDNEQFF

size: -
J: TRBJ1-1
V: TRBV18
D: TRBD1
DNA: TGTGCCAGCTCACCCGGGACAGGGGTTGAAGCTTTCTTT
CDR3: CASSPGTGVEAFF

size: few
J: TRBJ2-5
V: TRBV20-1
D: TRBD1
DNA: TGCAGTGCGACAGACAGGGGGCAAGAGACCCAGTACTTC
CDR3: CSATDRGQETQYF

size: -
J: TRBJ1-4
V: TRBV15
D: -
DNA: TGTGCCACCAGCAGAGATCGGGGTTGGGCGTTTTTT
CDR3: CATSRDRGWAFF

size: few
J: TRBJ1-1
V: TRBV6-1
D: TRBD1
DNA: TGTGCCAGCAGACCACCAGGGGGCGAATACACTGAAGCTTTCTTT
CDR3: CASRPPGGEYTEAFF

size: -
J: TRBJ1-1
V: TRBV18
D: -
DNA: TGTGCCAGCTCACGAGAAATTGGGAACACTGAAGCTTTCTTT
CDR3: CASSREIGNTEAFF

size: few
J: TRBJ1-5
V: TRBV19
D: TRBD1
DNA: TGTGCCAGTAGTATCCAGTGGGTGACAGGGGCTAATCAGCCCCAGCATTTT
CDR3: CASSIQWVTGANQPQHF

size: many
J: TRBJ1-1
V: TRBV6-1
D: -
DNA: TGTGCCAGCAGTGAATTTGGGGGTCTTGAAGCTTTCTTT
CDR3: CASSEFGGLEAFF

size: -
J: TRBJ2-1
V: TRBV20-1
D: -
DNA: TGCAGTGCTCCAAGACGGGCGGGTTACAATGAGCAGTTCTTC
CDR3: CSAPRRAGYNEQFF

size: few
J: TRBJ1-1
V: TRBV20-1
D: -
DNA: TGCAGCCTCCTAGGGGAGAACACTGAAGCTTTCTTT
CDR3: CSLLGENTEAFF

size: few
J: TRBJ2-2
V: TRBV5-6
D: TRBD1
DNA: TGTGCCAGCAGCTTTGGGACAGGGATCACCGGGGAGCTGTTTTTT
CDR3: CASSFGTGITGELFF

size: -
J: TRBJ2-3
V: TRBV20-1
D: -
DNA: TGCAGTGCTAGAGGTGCGACGGGAGATACGCAGTATTTT
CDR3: CSARGATGDTQYF